Shown below are 6 T cell receptor beta chains from a single sample sequenced in a study of molecular identifiers for immune sequencing clone quantification. TCRdb independently ran MiXCR on the PCR reads; one entry per CDR3 protein. The sample holds about 86,000 distinct CDR3 sequences; roughly 25% are singletons and the top ten take about 0.73%. Source material: naive CD8+ T cells from blood, with Jurkat cell RNA spiked in. As for subset: FACS-sorted CD8+CD4-CCR7+CD45RA+ naive T cells. The receptors come from a human donor in good health. Some libraries in this study had Jurkat cell RNA spiked in.

As for this clonotype: The junction differs from germline at one of its ends, possibly a read error. This chain uses TRBV2 with TRBJ1-1; possibly TRBD1 for D (5 bases). The CDR3 is 15 residues long. CDR1 is SNHLY and CDR2 is FYNNEI in the germline V gene. In nucleotides, the CDR3 is TGTGCCAGCAGTGAATTGAGGGAGGGGTGCACTGAAGCTCTCTTT. It encodes CASSELREGCTEALF.

This chain uses TRBV20-1 with TRBJ2-7, with TRBD2 matching over 13 bases. Germline trimming cut 6 bases from V and 2 bases from J; bases unmatched to any gene: 4. Per the germline V gene, CDR1 is DFQATT and CDR2 is SNEGSKA (reference sequence). The CDR3 consists of 14 residues. The CDR3: CSARLAGGPYEQYF. For the CDR3, the DNA is TGCAGTGCGAGACTAGCGGGAGGCCCCTACGAGCAGTACTTC.

Remarks on this clonotype: A single base separates this from a much larger clone, so it may be a read error. The chain joins TRBV7-9 to TRBJ2-3; D gene ambiguous. Germline CDR1 reads SEHNR; CDR2 reads FQNEAQ (reference sequence). The CDR3 extends over 10 amino acids. Here the CDR3 reads CANSTDAQYF. CDR3 DNA sequence: TGTGCCAACAGCACAGATGCGCAGTATTTT.

At least ten counts were recorded for this clonotype. The V call is TRBV6-2 or TRBV6-3, the J call TRBJ1-1; no clear D gene. CDR3 size: 11 residues. V was cut by 8 bases and J by 4 bases, with 8 bases left in between. Germline lookup yields CDR1 MNHEY and CDR2 SVGEGT. As DNA, the CDR3 is TGTGCCAGCGTCTTGGGCACTGAAGCTTTCTTT. It encodes CASVLGTEAFF.

This clonotype was seen more than once but under ten times. The chain is built from TRBV4-3 and TRBJ2-1, with D maybe TRBD2 (7 bases). Germline V gene data show CDR1 as LGHNA and CDR2 as YSLEER. V was cut by 1 base and J by 5 bases, with 15 bases left in between. The CDR3 is 16 residues long. The CDR3 DNA reads TGCGCCAGCAGCCAAGCTAGGGGGGGCCTCGACAATGAGCAGTTCTTC. It specifies CASSQARGGLDNEQFF.

J is TRBJ2-2 and V is TRBV30; no clear D. V was trimmed by 4 bases and J by 5 bases, leaving 11 bases between them. CDR3 length: 13 amino acids. Germline CDR1 GTSNPN, CDR2 SVGIG (reference sequence). CDR3 residues: CAWNLVETGELFF. The CDR3 DNA is TGTGCCTGGAATTTAGTGGAAACCGGGGAGCTGTTTTTT. Drawing the rest from reference TRBV30 and TRBJ2-2, the complete variable domain is SQTIHQWPATLVQPVGSPLSLECTVEGTSNPNLYWYRQAAGRGLQLLFYSVGIGQISSEVPQNLSASRPQDRQFILSSKKLLLSDSGFYLCAWNLVETGELFFGEGSRLTVL.